A single sample gave rise to the 28 T cell receptor beta chains below, sequenced in a study of monozygotic twins with inflammatory bowel disease. TCRdb reprocessed the 5' RACE reads and reports one entry per CDR3 protein, with no DNA. The sample has 330,000 or so distinct CDR3 sequences. The sequenced sample consisted of blood. The receptors were sampled from a human donor with ulcerative colitis or Crohn's disease, or a healthy co-twin of an affected twin (not recorded which).

The V and J genes are TRBV3-1 and TRBJ2-3; without DNA, the TCRdb call of TRBD2 cannot be checked. Germline lookup yields CDR1 LGHDT and CDR2 YNNKEL (reference sequence). The CDR3 extends over 17 amino acids. The CDR3 is CASSREASGRVGDTQYF.

V and J are TRBV5-1 and TRBJ1-1. The CDR3 has 16 residues. Germline V gives CDR1 SGHRS, CDR2 YFSETQ. CDR3 protein: CASSLAVGGSVTEAFF.

This chain connects TRBV12-3 or TRBV12-4 to TRBJ2-1; lacking DNA, the TRBD2 call made by TCRdb goes unchecked. The CDR3 has 14 residues. The CDR3 loop is CASILGLDSREQFF.

The CDR3 loop reads CASSQEELAAYNEQFF. The chain links TRBV4-1 to TRBJ2-1; TCRdb's D gene call, TRBD2, goes unchecked for lack of DNA. Germline lookup yields CDR1 MGHRA and CDR2 YSYEKL. The CDR3 is 16 residues long.

The chain uses TRBV20-1 and TRBJ2-3; TCRdb reports TRBD1, a call that lacks DNA to check it against. The CDR3 contains 14 residues. Germline CDR1 reads DFQATT; CDR2 reads SNEGSKA (reference sequence). CDR3 residues: CSARTGQGPDTQYF.

The CDR3 region is CASSQDLGQGTEQYF. This chain links TRBV4-3 with TRBJ2-7; the TRBD1 assignment by TCRdb is unverifiable without DNA. This CDR3 contains 15 residues. Germline V gene data show CDR1 as LGHNA and CDR2 as YSLEER.

J is TRBJ2-3 and V is TRBV4-1; TCRdb gives TRBD1 as the D gene, but with no DNA this cannot be confirmed. CDR1 and CDR2 from the germline V gene are MGHRA and YSYEKL. This CDR3 is 16 amino acids long. CDR3 region: CASSQEERPPADTQYF.

The V and J genes are TRBV12-3 or TRBV12-4 and TRBJ2-3; as DNA is missing, the TRBD1 call by TCRdb cannot be tested. CDR3 length: 16 residues. This CDR3 reads CASSLATPGTGDTQYF.

V and J are TRBV29-1 and TRBJ2-3; TCRdb outputs TRBD1, but without DNA this stays unchecked. Germline values: CDR1 SQVTM, CDR2 ANQGSEA. The CDR3 has 12 amino acids. The CDR3 loop reads CSGDSFTDTQYF.

This sequence joins TRBV5-1 and TRBJ2-1; the TRBD1 assignment by TCRdb is unverifiable without DNA. The CDR3 is 16 amino acids. Germline V gene data show CDR1 as SGHRS and CDR2 as YFSETQ. CDR3 in amino acids: CASSLDRGSSYNEQFF.

The chain carries TRBV19 and TRBJ1-2. From germline, CDR1 is LNHDA and CDR2 SQIVND (reference sequence). The CDR3 extends over 16 amino acids. The CDR3: CASKDKLDLNNYGYTF.

The V call is TRBV2, the J call TRBJ2-1; without DNA, the TCRdb call of TRBD2 cannot be checked. Germline V gene sequence: CDR1 SNHLY, CDR2 FYNNEI. The CDR3 runs 14 residues. This CDR3 reads CASSERGSYNEQFF.

The rearrangement joins TRBV5-1 to TRBJ1-6. Germline values: CDR1 SGHRS, CDR2 YFSETQ. This CDR3 is built from 13 residues. The CDR3 loop reads CASSPNPNSPLHF.

This rearrangement joins TRBV4-1 to TRBJ2-7. The CDR3 has 14 amino acids. Germline values: CDR1 MGHRA, CDR2 YSYEKL. The CDR3 sequence: CASSQDSLGYEQYF.

V is TRBV19 and J is TRBJ2-7; TCRdb's D gene call, TRBD1, goes unchecked for lack of DNA. Germline V CDR1 and CDR2: LNHDA, SQIVND (reference sequence). This CDR3 region has 16 residues. CDR3 sequence: CASTTVGGQGSYEQYF.

The gene calls are TRBV12-3 or TRBV12-4 and TRBJ2-7; TCRdb outputs TRBD1, but without DNA this stays unchecked. The CDR3 covers 15 residues. CDR3 region: CASTPDRFNSYEQYF.

The gene calls are TRBV4-3 and TRBJ1-4. The length of the CDR3 is 16 residues. Germline loops: CDR1 LGHNA, CDR2 YSLEER. CDR3 amino acids: CASSQDSSIGREKLFF.

The chain has TRBV20-1 and TRBJ2-1. The germline CDR1 and CDR2 sequences are DFQATT and SNEGSKA (reference sequence). The CDR3 is made up of 12 amino acids. CDR3 residues: CSARFKYNEQFF.

V usage is TRBV10-3 and J usage is TRBJ2-3; TCRdb's D call of TRBD2 is untestable without DNA. The germline V gene has CDR1 ENHRY and CDR2 SYGVKD. This CDR3 spans 17 amino acids. The CDR3 sequence: CAIRRDGRLTSTDTQYF.

This rearrangement joins TRBV19 to TRBJ2-7; lacking DNA, the TRBD2 call made by TCRdb goes unchecked. The CDR3 is 14 residues long. Germline lookup yields CDR1 LNHDA and CDR2 SQIVND (reference sequence). CDR3 protein: CASSATGGASEQYF.

V and J are TRBV20-1 and TRBJ2-2; the TCRdb call, TRBD1, lacks DNA for checking. Germline loops: CDR1 DFQATT, CDR2 SNEGSKA (reference sequence). The length of the CDR3 is 15 residues. The CDR3 reads CSARKQEMNTGELFF.

The chain uses TRBV4-3 and TRBJ1-2; TCRdb proposes TRBD1, but this gene call is untestable without DNA. The CDR3 is 16 amino acids. The V gene's germline CDR1 is LGHNA and CDR2 YSLEER. CDR3 residues: CASSQESGGAYYGYTF.

The V and J genes are TRBV5-4 and TRBJ2-5. CDR1 and CDR2 (germline): SGHNT, YYREEE (reference sequence). CDR3 length equals 13 residues. Here the CDR3 reads CASSLQDRRGQYF.

The V call is TRBV20-1, the J call TRBJ1-6; as DNA is missing, the TRBD1 call by TCRdb cannot be tested. Germline assignment: CDR1 DFQATT and CDR2 SNEGSKA (reference sequence). The CDR3 sequence is 13 residues long. This CDR3 reads CSARQGFGSPLHF.

The chain combines TRBV20-1 with TRBJ2-5; TCRdb picks TRBD2, but there is no DNA to check that call. The germline V gene has CDR1 DFQATT and CDR2 SNEGSKA (reference sequence). The CDR3 is 15 amino acids. This chain's CDR3 is CSARAQRAVQETQYF.

The CDR3 spells CASSPGLAVTDTQYF. This chain connects TRBV11-3 to TRBJ2-3; there is no DNA to check the TCRdb D call of TRBD2. Germline CDR1 and CDR2: SGHNT and YENEEA. The CDR3 spans 15 residues.

The V and J genes are TRBV7-9 and TRBJ1-1; TCRdb calls TRBD1, which cannot be checked without DNA. Germline CDR1 is SEHNR and CDR2 is FQNEAQ (reference sequence). This CDR3 has 16 residues. The CDR3 here is CASSLLRTGMNTEAFF.

CDR3 sequence: CSASGTDGITGNTIYF. V gene TRBV20-1 combines with J gene TRBJ1-3. The CDR3 contains 16 residues. Germline CDR1 is DFQATT and CDR2 is SNEGSKA (reference sequence).